This TCR beta chain was sequenced in a study of T-cell reconstitution after alpha-beta-depleted transplantation in children. The CDR3 loop spans 14 amino acids. The V segment lost 6 bases and the J segment 8 bases; nucleotides outside the gene matches: 12. The sample holds a few counts of this clonotype. Its cognate antigen is unknown. Study-wide findings and caveats: Where alpha-beta T cells came from about two months after transplant was reportedly several hundred expanded graft clones. Newly generated T cells supplied most T-cell counts and diversity one year post-transplant.

For TCRbeta, the library was prepared with unique molecular identifiers. In TCRdb, the PCR reads were re-called with MiXCR into one record per CDR3 protein. The sample records 84,000 or so distinct CDR3 sequences, roughly a sixth being singletons. This TCR came from a male patient aged 2 to 9 who had a stem cell transplant for acute lymphoblastic leukemia, so the T cells may come from the graft donor. Sequencing was performed on PBMCs, mostly from graft donor cells, taken 180 days after TCRalphabeta/CD19-depleted stem cell transplant. V and J are TRBV12-3 or TRBV12-4 and TRBJ1-1; TRBD1 matches at 7 bases. CDR3 residues: CASRQGQNQVEAFF. CDR3 coding DNA: TGTGCCAGCAGACAGGGACAGAACCAAGTAGAAGCTTTCTTT.